What follows are 4 T cell receptor beta chains derived from one specimen sequenced in a study of blood T cell repertoires in COVID-19. Some clones are missing from TCRdb's copy, which holds only in-frame ones; the method was immunoSEQ multiplex PCR. The sample has 150,000 to 250,000 clones; roughly 87% are singletons. Specimen: PBMCs or T cells enriched from blood (not recorded which). The receptors shown here come from a woman in her 30s who had recovered from COVID-19.

The gene calls are TRBV7-9 and TRBJ1-2; 10 bases agree with TRBD1. The V and J ends lost 8 bases and 6 bases, in that order; junction bases with no gene match: 9. The length of the CDR3 is 14 residues. The germline V gene encodes CDR1 SEHNR and CDR2 FQNEAQ (reference sequence). This chain's CDR3 is CASRLTGGPDGYTF. In DNA, the CDR3 is TGTGCCAGCCGACTGACAGGGGGCCCGGATGGCTACACCTTC.

The chain has TRBV10-3 and TRBJ2-4; perhaps TRBD2 as D (6 bases). Trimming shortened V by 0 bases and J by 0 bases, and 12 bases separated the two germline ends. This CDR3 region has 17 residues. Looked up from germline, CDR1 is ENHRY and CDR2 is SYGVKD. The CDR3: CAISESKAGLAKNIQYF. The CDR3 DNA reads as TGTGCCATCAGTGAGTCGAAGGCGGGGTTAGCCAAAAACATTCAGTACTTC.

In its sample, this clone was seen once. The gene calls are TRBV4-2 and TRBJ2-3, with a tentative D call TRBD2 (7 bases). The CDR3 contains 17 residues. V lost 3 bases to trimming and J lost 4 bases, with 20 bases between them. Germline V CDR1 and CDR2: LGHNA, YNFKEQ. The DNA for the CDR3 is TGTGCCAGCAGCCAGGCCCCGGCGGGGGCTGAGGCAGATACGCAGTATTTT. This translates into CASSQAPAGAEADTQYF.

The chain carries TRBV9 and TRBJ2-4; D gene unclear. Germline values: CDR1 SGDLS, CDR2 YYNGEE. Trimming left V 3 bases short and J 5 bases short, with 15 bases between. This CDR3 contains 15 residues. The CDR3 DNA reads TGTGCCAGCAGCGAGAATGCAGATTTTCAAAACATTCAGTACTTC. Amino acid sequence: CASSENADFQNIQYF.